Listed below are T cell receptor beta chains from one sample, sequenced in a study of blood T cells in healthy people across ages. TCRdb itself ran the 5' RACE reads through MiXCR, one entry per CDR3 protein. Among hundreds of thousands of distinct CDR3 sequences listed, around 32% were seen once. Input material: blood. The source is a woman at least 80 years old in good health. Each CDR3 is given with its conserved first and last residue. The order of the fields is D gene, J gene, V gene, clone size, CDR3 DNA, CDR3 protein. A D gene is named only where the DNA matches it firmly. Not every row has a clone size; where given, it reads once, few, many or a size class.

d_call: NA
j_call: TRBJ2-1
v_call: TRBV5-1
clone_size: NA
cdr3_nt: TGCGCCAGCAGATCCGCGGAGGGCTACAATGAGCAGTTCTTC
cdr3_aa: CASRSAEGYNEQFF

d_call: NA
j_call: TRBJ2-1
v_call: TRBV20-1
clone_size: many
cdr3_nt: TGCAGTGCTAGAGGAGGGCAGCTAATCTCCTACAATGAGCAGTTCTTC
cdr3_aa: CSARGGQLISYNEQFF

d_call: NA
j_call: TRBJ1-6
v_call: TRBV4-1
clone_size: few
cdr3_nt: TGCGCCAGCAGCCCGGAGCAGCGGCTACATTCACCCCTCCACTTT
cdr3_aa: CASSPEQRLHSPLHF

d_call: NA
j_call: TRBJ1-1
v_call: TRBV12-3/TRBV12-4
clone_size: NA
cdr3_nt: TGTGCCAGCAGTTCACGGGGAACGAACACTGAAGCTTTCTTT
cdr3_aa: CASSSRGTNTEAFF

d_call: TRBD1
j_call: TRBJ1-2
v_call: TRBV6-1
clone_size: many
cdr3_nt: TGTGCCAGCAGGCGGGACAGGGAGGATGGCTACACCTTC
cdr3_aa: CASRRDREDGYTF

d_call: NA
j_call: TRBJ1-6
v_call: TRBV5-6
clone_size: few
cdr3_nt: NA
cdr3_aa: CASSWGQGNSPRHF

d_call: NA
j_call: TRBJ1-1
v_call: TRBV5-1
clone_size: NA
cdr3_nt: TGCGTCAGCAGCTTACGACAGATGAACACTGAAGCTTTCTTT
cdr3_aa: CVSSLRQMNTEAFF

d_call: NA
j_call: TRBJ1-2
v_call: TRBV6-5
clone_size: many
cdr3_nt: TGTGCCAGCAGGAGGACAGCAGGAGATGGCTACACCTTC
cdr3_aa: CASRRTAGDGYTF

d_call: NA
j_call: TRBJ2-7
v_call: TRBV28
clone_size: many
cdr3_nt: TGTGCCAGCAGTCAAAGGCGCGAGCAGTACTTC
cdr3_aa: CASSQRREQYF

d_call: NA
j_call: TRBJ1-5
v_call: TRBV6-5
clone_size: few
cdr3_nt: TGTGCCAGCAGTTACTCCGCTTCGAAGCCCCAGCATTTT
cdr3_aa: CASSYSASKPQHF

d_call: NA
j_call: TRBJ2-3
v_call: TRBV12-3/TRBV12-4
clone_size: many
cdr3_nt: TGTGCCAGCAGCCCGACGGCTCGTGGCACAGATACGCAGTATTTT
cdr3_aa: CASSPTARGTDTQYF

d_call: NA
j_call: TRBJ2-6
v_call: TRBV7-8
clone_size: many
cdr3_nt: TGTGCCACGCCCTTCCCCGCTACAAAACCTGGGGCCAACGTCCTGACTTTC
cdr3_aa: CATPFPATKPGANVLTF

d_call: TRBD2
j_call: TRBJ2-3
v_call: TRBV6-6
clone_size: few
cdr3_nt: TGTGCCAGCAGTTACTCGACTAGCGGGTTTACGGATACGCAGTATTTT
cdr3_aa: CASSYSTSGFTDTQYF

d_call: NA
j_call: TRBJ1-1
v_call: TRBV7-9
clone_size: NA
cdr3_nt: TGTGCCAGCAGCTCAGGAGGGGTTAGCACTGAAGCTTTCTTT
cdr3_aa: CASSSGGVSTEAFF

d_call: TRBD1
j_call: TRBJ1-1
v_call: TRBV20-1
clone_size: few
cdr3_nt: TGCAGTGCTGTGGACAGGGTCGGGACTAGGAACACTGAAGCTTTCTTT
cdr3_aa: CSAVDRVGTRNTEAFF

d_call: TRBD1
j_call: TRBJ2-7
v_call: TRBV7-3
clone_size: many
cdr3_nt: TGTGCCAGCAGCTTCAATCGGACAGGTGCCGACGAGCAGTACTTC
cdr3_aa: CASSFNRTGADEQYF

d_call: NA
j_call: TRBJ1-2
v_call: TRBV12-3/TRBV12-4
clone_size: NA
cdr3_nt: TGTACCAGCAGCCAGTTGAGGGGAGCGAACACCTTC
cdr3_aa: CTSSQLRGANTF

d_call: NA
j_call: TRBJ2-7
v_call: TRBV4-3
clone_size: NA
cdr3_nt: TGCGCCAGCAGCCAAGATGTAGGACTTCTCTCCGAGCAGTACTTC
cdr3_aa: CASSQDVGLLSEQYF

d_call: NA
j_call: TRBJ1-1
v_call: TRBV20-1
clone_size: many
cdr3_nt: TGCAGTGCTAGAGCCGGGAGGGGGAACACTGAAGCTTTCTTT
cdr3_aa: CSARAGRGNTEAFF

d_call: NA
j_call: TRBJ2-6
v_call: TRBV30
clone_size: NA
cdr3_nt: TGTGTCTGGGACTCTGGGGCCAACGTCCGGACTTTC
cdr3_aa: CVWDSGANVRTF

d_call: NA
j_call: TRBJ2-3
v_call: TRBV9
clone_size: once
cdr3_nt: TGTGCCAGCAGCGTAGAGTGGGACCGCCTCAACACAGATACGCAGTATTTT
cdr3_aa: CASSVEWDRLNTDTQYF

d_call: TRBD2
j_call: TRBJ2-1
v_call: TRBV5-5
clone_size: many
cdr3_nt: TGTGCCAGCAGCTTGGTGGTAGCGGGCCATGAGCAGTTCTTC
cdr3_aa: CASSLVVAGHEQFF

d_call: TRBD2
j_call: TRBJ2-7
v_call: TRBV6-2/TRBV6-3
clone_size: many
cdr3_nt: TGTGCCAGCAGTTACTCCGCCCGGCAGCGGGGGCCCTACGAGCAGTACTTC
cdr3_aa: CASSYSARQRGPYEQYF